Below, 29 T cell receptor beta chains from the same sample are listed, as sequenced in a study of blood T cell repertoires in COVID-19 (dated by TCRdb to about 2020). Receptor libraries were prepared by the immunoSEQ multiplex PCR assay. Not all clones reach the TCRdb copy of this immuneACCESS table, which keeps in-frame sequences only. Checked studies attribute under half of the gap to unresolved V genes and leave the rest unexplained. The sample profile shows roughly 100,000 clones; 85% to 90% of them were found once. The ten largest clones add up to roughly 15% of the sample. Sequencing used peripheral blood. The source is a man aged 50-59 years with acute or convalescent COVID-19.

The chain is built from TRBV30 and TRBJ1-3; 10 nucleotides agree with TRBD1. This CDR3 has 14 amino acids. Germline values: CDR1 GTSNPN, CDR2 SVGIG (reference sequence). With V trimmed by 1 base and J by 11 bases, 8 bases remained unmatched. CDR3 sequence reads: CAWSAVDGTGAIYF. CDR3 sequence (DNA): TGTGCCTGGAGTGCTGTGGATGGGACAGGGGCCATATATTTT.

CDR3 sequence (DNA): TGTGCCAGCAGCCAAGGGTCTAGCGGGGGCTACGAGCAGTACTTC. Its protein product is CASSQGSSGGYEQYF. This chain links TRBV3-1 (or the pseudogene TRBV3-2) with TRBJ2-7, with 10 nucleotides matching TRBD2. The J segment lost 3 bases and the V segment lost 1 base, leaving 3 bases of the junction unmatched. The CDR3 runs 15 residues. The germline V gene has CDR1 LGHDT and CDR2 YNNKEL (reference sequence).

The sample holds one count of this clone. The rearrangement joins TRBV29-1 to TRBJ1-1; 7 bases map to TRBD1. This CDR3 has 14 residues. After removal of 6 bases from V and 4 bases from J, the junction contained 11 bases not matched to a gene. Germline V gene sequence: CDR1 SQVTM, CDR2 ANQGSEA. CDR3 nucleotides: TGCAGCGTCTCCTCCTCCCAGGGGGTCACTGAAGCTTTCTTT. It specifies CSVSSSQGVTEAFF.

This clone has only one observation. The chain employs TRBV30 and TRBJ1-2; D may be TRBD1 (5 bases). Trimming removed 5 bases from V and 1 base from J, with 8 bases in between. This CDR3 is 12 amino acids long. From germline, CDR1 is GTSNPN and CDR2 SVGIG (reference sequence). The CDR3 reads CAWATDNYGYTF. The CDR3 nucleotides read TGTGCCTGGGCGACAGATAACTATGGCTACACCTTC.

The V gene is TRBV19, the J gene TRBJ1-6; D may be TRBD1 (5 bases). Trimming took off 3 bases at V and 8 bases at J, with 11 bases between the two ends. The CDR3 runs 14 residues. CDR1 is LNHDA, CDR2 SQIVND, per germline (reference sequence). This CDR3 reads CASSISRADSPLHF. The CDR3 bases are TGTGCCAGTAGTATTAGCAGGGCGGATTCACCCCTCCACTTT.

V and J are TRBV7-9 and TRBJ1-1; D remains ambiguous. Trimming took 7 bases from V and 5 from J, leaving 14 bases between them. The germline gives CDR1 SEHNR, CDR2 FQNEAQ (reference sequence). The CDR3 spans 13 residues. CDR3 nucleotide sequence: TGTGCCAGCACCCTCGGAGGTGTAACTGAAGCTTTCTTT. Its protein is CASTLGGVTEAFF.

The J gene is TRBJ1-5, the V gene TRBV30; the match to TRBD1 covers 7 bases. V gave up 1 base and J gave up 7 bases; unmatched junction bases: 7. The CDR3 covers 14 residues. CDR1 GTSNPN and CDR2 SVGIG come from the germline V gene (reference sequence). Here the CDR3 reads CAWSGGTVGQPQHF. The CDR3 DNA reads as TGTGCCTGGAGTGGGGGGACAGTCGGACAGCCCCAGCATTTT.

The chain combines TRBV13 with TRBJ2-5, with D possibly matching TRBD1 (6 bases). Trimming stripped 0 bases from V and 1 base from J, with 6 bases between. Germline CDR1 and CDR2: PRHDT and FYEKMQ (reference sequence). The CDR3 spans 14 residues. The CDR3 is CASSLGQGQETQYF. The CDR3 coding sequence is TGTGCCAGCAGCTTAGGACAGGGCCAAGAGACCCAGTACTTC. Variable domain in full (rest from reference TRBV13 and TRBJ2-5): AAGVIQSPRHLIKEKRETATLKCYPIPRHDTVYWYQQGPGQDPQFLISFYEKMQSDKGSIPDRFSAQQFSDYHSELNMSSLELGDSALYFCASSLGQGQETQYFGPGTRLLVL.

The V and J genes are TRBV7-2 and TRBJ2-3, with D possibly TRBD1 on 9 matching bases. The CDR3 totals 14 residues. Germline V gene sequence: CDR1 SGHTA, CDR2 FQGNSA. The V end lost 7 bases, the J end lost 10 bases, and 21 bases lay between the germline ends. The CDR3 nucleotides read TGTGCCAGCACCCCCGGGAGGGGACAGGGTGCGCAGTATTTT. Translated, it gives CASTPGRGQGAQYF.

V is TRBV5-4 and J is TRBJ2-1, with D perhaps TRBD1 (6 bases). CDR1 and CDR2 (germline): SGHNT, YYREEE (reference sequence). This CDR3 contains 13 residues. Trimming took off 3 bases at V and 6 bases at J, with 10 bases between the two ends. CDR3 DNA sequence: TGTGCCAGCAGCTCAGGACAGTCCAATGAGCAGTTCTTC. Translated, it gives CASSSGQSNEQFF.

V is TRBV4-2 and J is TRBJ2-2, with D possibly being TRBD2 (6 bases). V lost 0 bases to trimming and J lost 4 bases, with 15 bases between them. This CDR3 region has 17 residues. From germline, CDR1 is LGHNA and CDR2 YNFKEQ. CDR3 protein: CASSQDGGSGGTGELFF. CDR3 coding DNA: TGTGCCAGCAGCCAAGACGGCGGTAGCGGAGGCACCGGGGAGCTGTTTTTT.

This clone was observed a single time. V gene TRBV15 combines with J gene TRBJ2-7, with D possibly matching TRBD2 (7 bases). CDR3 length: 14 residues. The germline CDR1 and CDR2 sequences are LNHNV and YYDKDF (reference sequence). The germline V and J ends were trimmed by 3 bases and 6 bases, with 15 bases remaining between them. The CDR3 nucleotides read TGTGCCACCAGCAGGGTTAGTCGGGGGGCCGAGCAGTACTTC. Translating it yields CATSRVSRGAEQYF.

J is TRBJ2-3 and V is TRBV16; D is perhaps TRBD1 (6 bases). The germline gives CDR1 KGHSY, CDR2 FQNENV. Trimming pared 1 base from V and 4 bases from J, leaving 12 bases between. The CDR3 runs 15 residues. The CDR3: CASSQFPGAADTQYF. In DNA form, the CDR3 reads TGTGCCAGCAGCCAATTCCCAGGGGCCGCAGATACGCAGTATTTT.

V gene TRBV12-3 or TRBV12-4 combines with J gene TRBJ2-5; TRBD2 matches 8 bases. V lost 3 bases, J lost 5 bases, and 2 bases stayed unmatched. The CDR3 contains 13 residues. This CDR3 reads CASSFSGSETQYF. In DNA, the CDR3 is TGTGCCAGCAGTTTCAGCGGGAGTGAGACCCAGTACTTC.

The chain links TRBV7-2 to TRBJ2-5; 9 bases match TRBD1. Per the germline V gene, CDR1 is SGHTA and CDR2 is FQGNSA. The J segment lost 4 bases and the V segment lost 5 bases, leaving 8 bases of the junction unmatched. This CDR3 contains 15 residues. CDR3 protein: CASSTGQGRRETQYF. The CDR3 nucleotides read TGTGCCAGCAGCACCGGACAGGGGAGACGAGAGACCCAGTACTTC.

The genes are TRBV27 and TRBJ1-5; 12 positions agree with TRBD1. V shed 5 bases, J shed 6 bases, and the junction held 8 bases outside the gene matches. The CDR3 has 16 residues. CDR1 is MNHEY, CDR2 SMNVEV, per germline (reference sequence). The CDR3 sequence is CASSPWDRGRGQPQHF. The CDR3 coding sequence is TGTGCCAGCAGTCCCTGGGACAGGGGGCGAGGTCAGCCCCAGCATTTT.

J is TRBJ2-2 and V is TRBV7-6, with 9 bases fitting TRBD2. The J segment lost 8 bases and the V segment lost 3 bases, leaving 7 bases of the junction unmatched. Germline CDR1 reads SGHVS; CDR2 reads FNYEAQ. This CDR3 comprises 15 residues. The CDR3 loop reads CASSFAREGSGELFF. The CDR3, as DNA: TGTGCCAGCAGCTTTGCGCGGGAGGGCTCGGGGGAGCTGTTTTTT.

The DNA of the CDR3 is TGTGCCAGCAGCTTGCTAGCGACGGGGCCCGGGGAGCTGTTTTTT. Residues: CASSLLATGPGELFF. This rearrangement joins TRBV5-5 to TRBJ2-2; TRBD2 might be the D (6 bases). V was pared by 1 base and J by 6 bases, with 13 bases between. This CDR3 comprises 15 residues. The germline V gene encodes CDR1 SGHKS and CDR2 YYEKEE (reference sequence). The full variable domain, its missing parts supplied by reference TRBV5-5 and TRBJ2-2, is DAGVTQSPTHLIKTRGQQVTLRCSPISGHKSVSWYQQVLGQGPQFIFQYYEKEERGRGNFPDRFSARQFPNYSSELNVNALLLGDSALYLCASSLLATGPGELFFGEGSRLTVL.

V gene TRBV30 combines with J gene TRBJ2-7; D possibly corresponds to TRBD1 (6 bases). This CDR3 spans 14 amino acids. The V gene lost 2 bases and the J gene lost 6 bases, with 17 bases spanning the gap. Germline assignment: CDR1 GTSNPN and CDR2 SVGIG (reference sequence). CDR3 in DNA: TGTGCCTGGAGTTTTACAGGGATTGGAGGCGAGCAGTACTTC. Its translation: CAWSFTGIGGEQYF.

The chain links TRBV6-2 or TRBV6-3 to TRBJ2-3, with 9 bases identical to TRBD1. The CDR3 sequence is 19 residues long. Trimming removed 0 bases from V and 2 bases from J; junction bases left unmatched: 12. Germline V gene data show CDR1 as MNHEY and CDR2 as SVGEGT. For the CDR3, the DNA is TGTGCCAGCAGTTACTCCTGGGGACAGGGAGCGATGCTCACAGATACGCAGTATTTT. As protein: CASSYSWGQGAMLTDTQYF.

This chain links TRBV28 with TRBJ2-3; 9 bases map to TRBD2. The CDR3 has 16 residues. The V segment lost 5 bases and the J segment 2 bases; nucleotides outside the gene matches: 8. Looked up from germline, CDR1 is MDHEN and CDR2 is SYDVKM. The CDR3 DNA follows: TGTGCCAGCAGTGTAGCGGGAGTGGGATACACAGATACGCAGTATTTT. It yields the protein CASSVAGVGYTDTQYF.

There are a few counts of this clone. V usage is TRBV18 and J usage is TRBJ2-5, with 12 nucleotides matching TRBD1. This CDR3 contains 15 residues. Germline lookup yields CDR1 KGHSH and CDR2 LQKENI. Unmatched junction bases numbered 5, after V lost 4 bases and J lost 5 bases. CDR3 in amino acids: CASSHRDRGLETQYF. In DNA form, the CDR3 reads TGTGCCAGCTCACACCGGGACAGGGGGCTTGAGACCCAGTACTTC.

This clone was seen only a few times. The CDR3 DNA follows: TGTGCCAGCTCGCTAAAGGGACAGGAGCAGTTCTTC. Translating it yields CASSLKGQEQFF. The V and J genes are TRBV18 and TRBJ2-1; 7 bases are shared with TRBD1. CDR1 is KGHSH, CDR2 LQKENI, per germline. The length of the CDR3 is 12 residues. The V and J ends lost 6 bases and 10 bases, in that order; junction bases with no gene match: 6.

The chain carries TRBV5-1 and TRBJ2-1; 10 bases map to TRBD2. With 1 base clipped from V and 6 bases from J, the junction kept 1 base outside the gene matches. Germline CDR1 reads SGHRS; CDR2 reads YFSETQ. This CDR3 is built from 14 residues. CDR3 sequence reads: CASSLSSGSNEQFF. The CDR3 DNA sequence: TGCGCCAGCAGCTTGTCTAGCGGGAGCAATGAGCAGTTCTTC.

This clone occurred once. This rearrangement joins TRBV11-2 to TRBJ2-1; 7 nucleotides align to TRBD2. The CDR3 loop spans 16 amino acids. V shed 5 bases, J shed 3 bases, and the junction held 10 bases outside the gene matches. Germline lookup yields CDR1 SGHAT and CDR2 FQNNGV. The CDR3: CASSPDPGGSYNEQFF. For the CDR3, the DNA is TGTGCCAGCAGCCCAGATCCCGGGGGGAGCTACAATGAGCAGTTCTTC.

CDR3 protein: CASSQGGQETQYF. As DNA, the CDR3 is TGTGCCAGCTCACAGGGGGGGCAAGAGACCCAGTACTTC. The rearrangement links TRBV18 to TRBJ2-5, with TRBD2 as a possible D gene (7 bases). Trimming left V 4 bases short and J 2 bases short, with 8 bases between. The CDR3 contains 13 residues. Germline V lookup: CDR1 KGHSH, CDR2 LQKENI.

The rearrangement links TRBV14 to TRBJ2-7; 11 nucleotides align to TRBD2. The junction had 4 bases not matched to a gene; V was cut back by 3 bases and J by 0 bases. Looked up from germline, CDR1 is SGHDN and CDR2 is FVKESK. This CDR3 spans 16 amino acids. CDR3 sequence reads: CASSQETSGASYEQYF. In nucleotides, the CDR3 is TGTGCCAGCAGCCAGGAGACTAGCGGGGCCTCCTACGAGCAGTACTTC.

The CDR3 coding sequence is TGTGCCACCAGCAGATTTATAGCGGGAGCGAGGGAGACCCAGTACTTC. Encoded protein: CATSRFIAGARETQYF. The chain employs TRBV15 and TRBJ2-5; 9 bases are shared with TRBD2. There are 16 residues in the CDR3. Germline CDR1 LNHNV, CDR2 YYDKDF (reference sequence). V lost 2 bases to trimming and J lost 5 bases; unmatched junction nucleotides: 9.

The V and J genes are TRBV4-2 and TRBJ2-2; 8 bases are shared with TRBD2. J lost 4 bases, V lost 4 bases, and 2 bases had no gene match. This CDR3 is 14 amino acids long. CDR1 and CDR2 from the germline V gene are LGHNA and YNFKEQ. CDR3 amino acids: CASSRGRTTGELFF. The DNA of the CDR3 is TGTGCCAGCAGCCGCGGGAGGACCACCGGGGAGCTGTTTTTT.